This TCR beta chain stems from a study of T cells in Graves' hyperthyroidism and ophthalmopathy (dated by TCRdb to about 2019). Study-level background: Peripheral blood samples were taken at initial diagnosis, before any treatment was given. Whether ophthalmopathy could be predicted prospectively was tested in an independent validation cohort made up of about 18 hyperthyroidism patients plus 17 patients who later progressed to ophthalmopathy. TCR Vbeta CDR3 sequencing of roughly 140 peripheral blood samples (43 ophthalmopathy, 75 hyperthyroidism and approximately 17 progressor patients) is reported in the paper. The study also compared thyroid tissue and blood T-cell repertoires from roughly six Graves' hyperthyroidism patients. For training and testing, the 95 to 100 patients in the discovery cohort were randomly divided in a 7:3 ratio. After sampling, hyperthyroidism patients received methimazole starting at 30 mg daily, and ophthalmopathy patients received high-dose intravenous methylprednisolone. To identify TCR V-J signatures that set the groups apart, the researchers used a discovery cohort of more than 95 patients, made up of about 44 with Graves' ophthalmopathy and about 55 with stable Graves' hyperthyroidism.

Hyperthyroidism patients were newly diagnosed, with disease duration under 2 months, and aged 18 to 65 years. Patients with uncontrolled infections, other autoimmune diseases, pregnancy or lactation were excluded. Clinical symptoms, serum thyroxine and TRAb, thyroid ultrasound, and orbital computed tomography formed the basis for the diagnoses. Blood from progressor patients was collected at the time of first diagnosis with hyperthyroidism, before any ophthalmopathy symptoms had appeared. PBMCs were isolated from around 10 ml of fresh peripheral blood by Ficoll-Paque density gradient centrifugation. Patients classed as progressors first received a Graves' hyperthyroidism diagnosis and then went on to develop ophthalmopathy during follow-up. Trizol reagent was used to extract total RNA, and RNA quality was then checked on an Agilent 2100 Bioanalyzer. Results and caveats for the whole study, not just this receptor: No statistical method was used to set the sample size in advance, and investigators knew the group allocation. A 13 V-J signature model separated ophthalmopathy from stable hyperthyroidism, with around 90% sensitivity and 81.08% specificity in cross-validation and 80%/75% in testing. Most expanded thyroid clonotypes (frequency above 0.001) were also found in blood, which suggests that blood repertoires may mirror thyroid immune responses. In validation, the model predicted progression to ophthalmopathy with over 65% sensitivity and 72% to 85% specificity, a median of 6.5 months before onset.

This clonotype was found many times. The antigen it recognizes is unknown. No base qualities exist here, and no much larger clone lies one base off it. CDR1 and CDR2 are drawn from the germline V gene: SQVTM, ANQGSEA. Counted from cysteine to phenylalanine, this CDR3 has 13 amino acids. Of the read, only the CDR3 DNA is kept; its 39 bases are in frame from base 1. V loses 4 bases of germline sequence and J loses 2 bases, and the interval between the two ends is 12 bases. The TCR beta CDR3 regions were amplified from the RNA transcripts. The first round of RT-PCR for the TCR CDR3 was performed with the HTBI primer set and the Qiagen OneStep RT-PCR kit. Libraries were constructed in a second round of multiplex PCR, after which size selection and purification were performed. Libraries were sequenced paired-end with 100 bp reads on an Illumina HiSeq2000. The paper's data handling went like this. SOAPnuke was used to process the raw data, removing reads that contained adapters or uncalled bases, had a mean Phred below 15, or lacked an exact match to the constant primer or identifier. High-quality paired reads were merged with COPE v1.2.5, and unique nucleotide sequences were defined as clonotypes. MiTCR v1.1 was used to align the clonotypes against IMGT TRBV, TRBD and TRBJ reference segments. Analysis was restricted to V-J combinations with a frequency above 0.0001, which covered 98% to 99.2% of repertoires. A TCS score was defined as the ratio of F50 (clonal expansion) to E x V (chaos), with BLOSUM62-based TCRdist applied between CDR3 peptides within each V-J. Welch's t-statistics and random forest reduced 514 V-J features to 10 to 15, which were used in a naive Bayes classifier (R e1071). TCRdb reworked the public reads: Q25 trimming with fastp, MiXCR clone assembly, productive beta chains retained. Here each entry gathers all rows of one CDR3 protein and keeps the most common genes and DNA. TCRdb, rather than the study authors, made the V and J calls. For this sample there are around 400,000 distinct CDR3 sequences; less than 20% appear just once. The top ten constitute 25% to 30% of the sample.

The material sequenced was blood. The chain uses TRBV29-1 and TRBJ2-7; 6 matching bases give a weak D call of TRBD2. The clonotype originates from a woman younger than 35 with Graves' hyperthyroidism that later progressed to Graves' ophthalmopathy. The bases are TGCAGCGTTGGGTGGACTAATACCTACGAGCAGTACTTC. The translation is CSVGWTNTYEQYF.